What follows are 9 T cell receptor beta chains derived from one specimen sequenced in a study of identical twins (dated by TCRdb to the mid-2010s). Receptor libraries were prepared by 5' RACE. Sequencing was performed on an Illumina HiSeq 2000. In TCRdb, the public reads were trimmed at Q25 with fastp and aligned with MiXCR, with productive beta chains retained. Each CDR3 protein gets just one entry, which takes the most common genes and DNA from the rows behind it. This sample is represented by approximately 590,000 distinct CDR3 sequences; roughly 9.5% of them were singletons. The top ten constitute around 3% of the sample. The same specimen was also included in a second study, on yellow fever vaccine responses in identical twins.

The sequenced material came from PBMCs. All receptors come from a woman aged 18-29 years in good health.

This chain links TRBV4-3 with TRBJ2-1; D ambiguous. The V gene lost 4 bases and the J gene lost 5 bases, with 15 bases spanning the gap. The CDR3 length is 15 residues. CDR1 LGHNA and CDR2 YSLEER come from the germline V gene. The CDR3 loop is CASSRRRWPNNEQFF. The CDR3 DNA sequence: TGCGCCAGCAGCCGTAGACGGTGGCCCAACAATGAGCAGTTCTTC.

The sample holds a few counts of this clonotype. The chain combines TRBV4-3 with TRBJ2-3; D is perhaps TRBD2 (6 bases). Per germline, CDR1 LGHNA and CDR2 YSLEER. Trimming shortened V by 1 base and J by 2 bases, and 16 bases separated the two germline ends. This CDR3 is 17 amino acids long. The chain's CDR3 is CASSQVRSGPPTDTQYF. The CDR3 region has the DNA TGCGCCAGCAGCCAAGTCCGTAGCGGACCGCCCACAGATACGCAGTATTTT.

This clonotype came up many times. This chain links TRBV15 with TRBJ2-7; 7 bases fit TRBD1. The germline CDR1 and CDR2 sequences are LNHNV and YYDKDF (reference sequence). The CDR3 length is 15 residues. Unmatched junction bases numbered 7, after V lost 3 bases and J lost 2 bases. The CDR3 region has the DNA TGTGCCACCAGCAGCGTCCGGGACAGACCCTACGAGCAGTACTTC. It yields the protein CATSSVRDRPYEQYF.

The chain uses TRBV6-2 or TRBV6-3 and TRBJ2-7; 7 nucleotides align to TRBD1. Trimming at V came to 3 bases and at J to 3 bases, leaving 8 bases not matched to a gene. CDR3 size: 15 residues. CDR1 is MNHEY, CDR2 SVGEGT, per germline. The CDR3 DNA is TGTGCCAGCAGTTATCCCCAGGGACAGTACTACGAGCAGTACTTC. Amino acid sequence: CASSYPQGQYYEQYF.

This clonotype was observed a handful of times. The chain has TRBV25-1 and TRBJ2-7; 8 bases are shared with TRBD1. CDR1 is MGHDK, CDR2 SYGVNS, per germline. CDR3 size: 13 residues. V was clipped by 7 bases and J by 7 bases; unmatched bases: 9. This CDR3 is CASKGTGPGEQYF. The CDR3 nucleotides are TGTGCCAGCAAGGGGACAGGACCTGGGGAGCAGTACTTC.

A few counts support this clonotype. The chain is built from TRBV29-1 and TRBJ1-3; the D gene is possibly TRBD1 (5 bases). Germline V gene data show CDR1 as SQVTM and CDR2 as ANQGSEA. Trimming shortened V by 4 bases and J by 0 bases, and 13 bases separated the two germline ends. The CDR3 is 15 amino acids. CDR3 in amino acids: CSVAGGVLSGNTIYF. Written as DNA, the CDR3 is TGCAGCGTTGCTGGGGGTGTCCTCTCTGGAAACACCATATATTTT.

This clonotype was seen a handful of times. The rearrangement uses TRBV10-3 and TRBJ2-3; 10 bases agree with TRBD2. With 8 bases clipped from V and 4 bases from J, the junction kept 6 bases outside the gene matches. Per germline, CDR1 ENHRY and CDR2 SYGVKD. CDR3 size: 14 residues. The CDR3 reads CAIVAGGRPDTQYF. The CDR3 coding sequence is TGTGCCATCGTAGCGGGGGGCCGTCCAGATACGCAGTATTTT.

This clonotype was recorded a few times. V usage is TRBV9 and J usage is TRBJ1-6; TRBD1 aligns across 7 bases. V trimming: 3 bases; J trimming: 7 bases; junction bases outside the gene matches: 7. Germline V gene data show CDR1 as SGDLS and CDR2 as YYNGEE. The CDR3 is 15 residues long. CDR3 sequence: CASSATGVGNSPLHF. In nucleotides, the CDR3 is TGTGCCAGCAGCGCCACAGGGGTGGGGAATTCACCCCTCCACTTT.

There are many counts of this clonotype. The gene calls are TRBV12-3 or TRBV12-4 and TRBJ2-1; D gene ambiguous. The CDR3 has 12 amino acids. Trimming removed 7 bases from V and 13 bases from J, with 17 bases in between. The CDR3 is CASTNRGPHQFF. The CDR3 bases are TGTGCCAGCACCAACCGAGGACCTCACCAGTTCTTC.